The next 27 T cell receptor beta chains were all read from a single sample in a study of blood T cell repertoires in COVID-19. The table came from immunoSEQ multiplex PCR; TCRdb's copy has only in-frame clones and leaves some out. The repertoire holds 150,000 to 200,000 clones, with 86% as singletons. The specimen sequenced was peripheral blood. These receptors were collected from a man in his 70s with acute or convalescent COVID-19.

This clone was counted only a few times. The V call is TRBV3-1 (or the pseudogene TRBV3-2), the J call TRBJ1-4, with 7 bases matching TRBD1. The V gene's germline CDR1 is LGHDT and CDR2 YNNKEL (reference sequence). The V gene end was trimmed by 4 bases and the J gene end by 5 bases; junction bases not matched to a gene: 7. The CDR3 length is 15 residues. CDR3 region: CASSPRTGWNEKLFF. The CDR3, as DNA: TGTGCCAGCAGCCCACGGACAGGATGGAATGAAAAACTGTTTTTT.

This clone was detected only once. The chain has TRBV5-6 and TRBJ2-5, with a weak D call TRBD2 (6 bases). Germline CDR1 reads SGHDT; CDR2 reads YYEEEE. Trimming pared 2 bases from V and 7 bases from J, leaving 12 bases between. The CDR3 contains 13 residues. CDR3 coding DNA: TGTGCCAGCAGCTTCGAACGGAGGGGGACCCAGTACTTC. Translated: CASSFERRGTQYF.

This chain links TRBV27 with TRBJ2-7, with D maybe TRBD2 (5 bases). Germline lookup yields CDR1 MNHEY and CDR2 SMNVEV (reference sequence). V was clipped by 2 bases and J by 4 bases, with 12 bases between them. The CDR3 is 14 amino acids. CDR3: CASSLGLIAYEQYF. The DNA of the CDR3 is TGTGCCAGCAGTTTAGGACTGATCGCTTACGAGCAGTACTTC.

The chain couples TRBV7-9 to TRBJ1-5; possible D gene TRBD1, 6 bases. V gave up 2 bases and J gave up 7 bases, with 12 bases separating them. The CDR3 runs 14 residues. Per the germline V gene, CDR1 is SEHNR and CDR2 is FQNEAQ (reference sequence). CDR3 protein: CASSLQGPDQPQHF. The DNA for the CDR3 is TGTGCCAGCAGCTTACAGGGGCCTGACCAGCCCCAGCATTTT.

J is TRBJ2-1 and V is TRBV7-9; 8 nucleotides match TRBD1. V was pared by 1 base and J by 3 bases, with 2 bases of the junction left unmatched. CDR1 SEHNR and CDR2 FQNEAQ come from the germline V gene (reference sequence). The CDR3 consists of 15 residues. CDR3 sequence (DNA): TGTGCCAGCAGCTTAGGGACAGGGAACTACAATGAGCAGTTCTTC. It yields the protein CASSLGTGNYNEQFF.

The chain is built from TRBV18 and TRBJ1-4; perhaps TRBD1 as D (5 bases). Trimming took 3 bases from V and 7 from J, leaving 15 bases between them. Looked up from germline, CDR1 is KGHSH and CDR2 is LQKENI. CDR3 length equals 15 residues. The CDR3 loop reads CASSPGGGTGEKLFF. The DNA for the CDR3 is TGTGCCAGCTCACCGGGTGGAGGGACCGGTGAAAAACTGTTTTTT.

The CDR3 bases are TGTGCCAGCAGCTCCGGGTTACCCTCCTACAATGAGCAGTTCTTC. It codes for CASSSGLPSYNEQFF. J is TRBJ2-1 and V is TRBV11-2; D call uncertain. Germline V gene sequence: CDR1 SGHAT, CDR2 FQNNGV. V was pared by 4 bases and J by 0 bases, with 10 bases between. This CDR3 spans 15 amino acids. Combining the CDR3 with reference TRBV11-2 and TRBJ2-1 gives the whole variable domain EAGVAQSPRYKIIEKRQSVAFWCNPISGHATLYWYQQILGQGPKLLIQFQNNGVVDDSQLPKDRFSAERLKGVDSTLKIQPAKLEDSAVYLCASSSGLPSYNEQFFGPGTRLTVL.

In DNA, the CDR3 is TGTGCCAGCAGCCGCAGGGTTTTTTCTAGCACTGAAGCTTTCTTT. This codes for CASSRRVFSSTEAFF. The genes are TRBV27 and TRBJ1-1, with D tentatively TRBD1 (5 bases). Trimming shortened V by 6 bases and J by 4 bases, and 18 bases separated the two germline ends. The CDR3 is made up of 15 amino acids. From germline, CDR1 is MNHEY and CDR2 SMNVEV (reference sequence).

The J gene is TRBJ2-5, the V gene TRBV28; 8 bases are shared with TRBD1. Unmatched junction bases numbered 6, after V lost 4 bases and J lost 2 bases. The CDR3 extends over 15 amino acids. Germline V gene lookup returns CDR1 MDHEN and CDR2 SYDVKM. This CDR3 reads CASSSFRDRQETQYF. The CDR3 DNA reads as TGTGCCAGCAGTTCCTTTCGGGACAGGCAAGAGACCCAGTACTTC.

This CDR3 is CASSPGTSFNEQYF. Written as DNA, the CDR3 is TGCGCCAGCAGCCCCGGGACATCCTTCAACGAGCAGTACTTC. V is TRBV5-1 and J is TRBJ2-7, with D possibly matching TRBD1 (6 bases). Per the germline V gene, CDR1 is SGHRS and CDR2 is YFSETQ. The germline V and J ends were trimmed by 4 bases and 5 bases, with 16 bases remaining between them. This CDR3 contains 14 residues.

The V gene is TRBV3-1 (or the pseudogene TRBV3-2), the J gene TRBJ2-1; TRBD2 might be the D (5 bases). The CDR3 has 13 residues. Germline V gene sequence: CDR1 LGHDT, CDR2 YNNKEL (reference sequence). Trimming cost V 4 bases and J 7 bases, with 11 bases left between them. This chain's CDR3 is CASSLTPGNEQFF. The DNA of the CDR3 is TGTGCCAGCAGCCTGACCCCGGGGAATGAGCAGTTCTTC.

As DNA, the CDR3 is TGCAGCGTTTTATCAGGGGGAGAGACCCAGTACTTC. Its protein is CSVLSGGETQYF. The V call is TRBV29-1, the J call TRBJ2-5; 7 positions match TRBD1. The CDR3 is 12 residues long. Trimming at V came to 5 bases and at J to 4 bases, leaving 4 bases not matched to a gene. Germline CDR1 SQVTM, CDR2 ANQGSEA.

The chain couples TRBV15 to TRBJ2-3, with 10 bases matching TRBD2. With V trimmed by 0 bases and J by 12 bases, 6 bases remained unmatched. The CDR3 sequence is 14 residues long. Germline lookup yields CDR1 LNHNV and CDR2 YYDKDF (reference sequence). This CDR3 is CATSRDSLAGVQYF. The CDR3 DNA follows: TGTGCCACCAGCAGAGATAGCCTAGCGGGGGTACAGTATTTT.

The CDR3 region has the DNA TGCGCCAGCAGCCCCGGACAGAATTCACCCCTCCACTTT. It encodes CASSPGQNSPLHF. The rearrangement links TRBV5-1 to TRBJ1-6; D is perhaps TRBD1 (6 bases). The CDR3 runs to 13 residues. CDR1 and CDR2 (germline): SGHRS, YFSETQ. The V gene lost 4 bases and the J gene lost 7 bases, with 9 bases spanning the gap. Using reference TRBV5-1 and TRBJ1-6 for the parts outside the CDR3, the full variable domain is KAGVTQTPRYLIKTRGQQVTLSCSPISGHRSVSWYQQTPGQGLQFLFEYFSETQRNKGNFPGRFSGRQFSNSRSEMNVSTLELGDSALYLCASSPGQNSPLHFGNGTRLTVT.

The chain joins TRBV19 to TRBJ2-5, with TRBD1 as a possible D gene (5 bases). Looked up from germline, CDR1 is LNHDA and CDR2 is SQIVND (reference sequence). With 3 bases removed from V and 5 bases from J, the gap between germline ends came to 13 bases. This CDR3 has 14 amino acids. The CDR3 loop reads CASSINTGAETQYF. Written as DNA, the CDR3 is TGTGCCAGTAGTATTAACACAGGTGCTGAGACCCAGTACTTC.

This clone has only a few counts. V is TRBV5-1 and J is TRBJ1-6; 8 bases fit TRBD1. The CDR3 has 14 amino acids. V lost 6 bases and J lost 5; bases outside the gene matches: 4. Germline V CDR1 and CDR2: SGHRS, YFSETQ. This CDR3 reads CASTGTGNNSPLHF. The CDR3 nucleotides are TGCGCCAGCACCGGGACAGGAAATAATTCACCCCTCCACTTT. The whole variable domain, filled in from reference TRBV5-1 and TRBJ1-6, reads KAGVTQTPRYLIKTRGQQVTLSCSPISGHRSVSWYQQTPGQGLQFLFEYFSETQRNKGNFPGRFSGRQFSNSRSEMNVSTLELGDSALYLCASTGTGNNSPLHFGNGTRLTVT.

This clone was counted once. The chain employs TRBV30 and TRBJ1-6; D gene unclear. The CDR3 is made up of 13 amino acids. Per the germline V gene, CDR1 is GTSNPN and CDR2 is SVGIG (reference sequence). V lost 3 bases to trimming and J lost 5 bases, with 8 bases between them. The CDR3 is CAWSSQNNSPLHF. CDR3 sequence (DNA): TGTGCCTGGAGCTCTCAGAATAATTCACCCCTCCACTTT.

The CDR3 loop is CASRRQDLNTGELFF. The CDR3 coding sequence is TGTGCCAGCAGAAGACAGGACCTAAACACCGGGGAGCTGTTTTTT. V usage is TRBV6-5 and J usage is TRBJ2-2, with D possibly matching TRBD1 (6 bases). The CDR3 is made up of 15 amino acids. CDR1 and CDR2 (germline): MNHEY, SVGAGI. Trimming took off 6 bases at V and 2 bases at J, with 13 bases between the two ends.

The gene calls are TRBV16 and TRBJ1-5; D gene unclear. In germline, CDR1 is KGHSY, CDR2 FQNENV. V was clipped by 2 bases and J by 5 bases, with 4 bases between them. The CDR3 covers 12 residues. Here the CDR3 reads CASSQLDQPQHF. The CDR3, as DNA: TGTGCCAGCAGCCAACTAGATCAGCCCCAGCATTTT.

The chain carries TRBV29-1 and TRBJ1-1; D call uncertain. This CDR3 spans 13 amino acids. In germline, CDR1 is SQVTM, CDR2 ANQGSEA. V gave up 7 bases and J gave up 4 bases, with 16 bases separating them. CDR3 sequence: CSAPALAGTEAFF. In DNA form, the CDR3 reads TGCAGCGCCCCGGCGCTGGCGGGCACTGAAGCTTTCTTT.

The chain carries TRBV2 and TRBJ1-2; D call uncertain. The ends were cut back, 6 bases at V and 2 bases at J, with 10 bases in the middle. The CDR3 has 13 amino acids. In germline, CDR1 is SNHLY, CDR2 FYNNEI. The CDR3 nucleotides are TGTGCCAGCAGGGGAGACGGCAACTATGGCTACACCTTC. This codes for CASRGDGNYGYTF.

Remarks on this clone: The sample carries other DNA sequences with the same CDR3. The chain recombines TRBV5-4 with TRBJ2-5; tentatively, D is TRBD2 (6 bases). With 2 bases removed from V and 3 bases from J, the gap between germline ends came to 11 bases. There are 14 residues in the CDR3. Per the germline V gene, CDR1 is SGHNT and CDR2 is YYREEE (reference sequence). As DNA, the CDR3 is TGTGCCAGCAGCTTAGCGGGCACGGAAGAGACCCAGTACTTC. Translating gives CASSLAGTEETQYF.

CDR3 nucleotides: TGTGCCAGCACTATCACCCCCTATGGCTACACCTTC. Its protein is CASTITPYGYTF. The chain combines TRBV28 with TRBJ1-2; D is unclear. Per the germline V gene, CDR1 is MDHEN and CDR2 is SYDVKM. CDR3 size: 12 residues. Trimming left V 7 bases short and J 4 bases short, with 10 bases between.

The CDR3 sequence: CASSSDPGQGAFTGELFF. The DNA of the CDR3 is TGTGCCAGCAGCTCCGACCCGGGACAGGGGGCATTCACCGGGGAGCTGTTTTTT. V is TRBV5-4 and J is TRBJ2-2; 12 bases are shared with TRBD1. This CDR3 has 18 residues. V was clipped by 3 bases and J by 4 bases; unmatched bases: 10. The germline gives CDR1 SGHNT, CDR2 YYREEE (reference sequence).

This clone was observed a few times. The chain recombines TRBV5-5 with TRBJ2-2, with D possibly matching TRBD2 (7 bases). The CDR3 is made up of 19 amino acids. Germline values: CDR1 SGHKS, CDR2 YYEKEE (reference sequence). V shed 0 bases and J shed 0 bases, with 18 bases lying between them. The CDR3 loop is CASSLVGGASRANTGELFF. DNA of the CDR3: TGTGCCAGCAGCTTGGTTGGGGGGGCATCAAGGGCGAACACCGGGGAGCTGTTTTTT.

CDR3 DNA: TGCGCCAGCAGTCTCAAGAGGGACAGGCGAAACTACGAGCAGTACTTC. Amino acids: CASSLKRDRRNYEQYF. V gene TRBV23-1 combines with J gene TRBJ2-7, with TRBD1 identical over 8 bases. TRBV23-1 counts as an open reading frame of uncertain function. With 4 bases clipped from V and 3 bases from J, the junction kept 11 bases outside the gene matches. This CDR3 contains 16 residues.

This chain connects TRBV5-4 to TRBJ2-7, with D perhaps TRBD1 (6 bases). There are 16 residues in the CDR3. Looked up from germline, CDR1 is SGHNT and CDR2 is YYREEE (reference sequence). V gave up 0 bases and J gave up 5 bases, with 18 bases separating them. CDR3 residues: CASSLGFLGARDEQYF. In DNA form, the CDR3 reads TGTGCCAGCAGCTTGGGTTTTTTGGGGGCCCGGGACGAGCAGTACTTC.